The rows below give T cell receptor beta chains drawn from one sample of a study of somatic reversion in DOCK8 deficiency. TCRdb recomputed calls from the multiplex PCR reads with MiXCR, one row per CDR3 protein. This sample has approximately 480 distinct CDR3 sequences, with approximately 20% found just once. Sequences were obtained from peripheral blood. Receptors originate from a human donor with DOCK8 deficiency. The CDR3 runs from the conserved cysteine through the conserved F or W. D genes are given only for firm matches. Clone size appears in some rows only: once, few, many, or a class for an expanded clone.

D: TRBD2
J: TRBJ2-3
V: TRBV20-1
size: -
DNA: TGCAGTGCTCGGACTAGCGGGAGAATCACAGATACGCAGTATTTT
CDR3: CSARTSGRITDTQYF

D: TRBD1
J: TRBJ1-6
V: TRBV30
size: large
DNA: TGTGCCTACGGGACAGACAATTCACCCCTCCACTTT
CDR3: CAYGTDNSPLHF

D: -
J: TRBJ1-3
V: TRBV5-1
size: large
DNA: TGCGCCAGCAGCTTGGAACGGGCTGGTGGGGACACCATATATTTT
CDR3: CASSLERAGGDTIYF

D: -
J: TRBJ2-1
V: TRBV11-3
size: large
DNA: TGTGCCAGCAGCCTAGGACTGCAGAACTACAATGAGCAGTTCTTC
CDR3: CASSLGLQNYNEQFF

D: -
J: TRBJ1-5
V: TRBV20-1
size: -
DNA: TGCAGTGCTAGAGATTCGGGAGCGTTTAATCAGCCCCAGCATTTT
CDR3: CSARDSGAFNQPQHF

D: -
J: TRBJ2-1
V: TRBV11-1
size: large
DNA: TGTGCCAGCAGCTTAGGAGGGACCTCGGCGAGGGCTGAGCAGTTCTTC
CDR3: CASSLGGTSARAEQFF

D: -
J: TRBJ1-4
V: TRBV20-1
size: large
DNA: TGCAGTGCTAGAGATGCGACAGGTACGGGCGAAAAACTGTTTTTT
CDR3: CSARDATGTGEKLFF

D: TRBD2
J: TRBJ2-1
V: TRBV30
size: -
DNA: TGTGCCCGGACCCCGGGACTAGCGAGAAATGAGCAGTTCTTC
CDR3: CARTPGLARNEQFF

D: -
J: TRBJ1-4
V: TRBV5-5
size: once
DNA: TGTGCCAGCAGCTTGGTGCGAGCAACTAATGAAAAACTGTTTTTT
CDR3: CASSLVRATNEKLFF

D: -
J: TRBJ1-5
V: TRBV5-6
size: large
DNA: TGTGCCAGCAGCTTGTCCGGGGCTCAGCCCCAGCATTTT
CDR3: CASSLSGAQPQHF

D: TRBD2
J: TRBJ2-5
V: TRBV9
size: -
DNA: TGTGCCAGCAGCGTTATAGCGGGAATACAAGAGACCCAGTACTTC
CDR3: CASSVIAGIQETQYF

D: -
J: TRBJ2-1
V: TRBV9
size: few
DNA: TGTGCCAGCAGCGAATGGGGGAATGAGCAGTTCTTC
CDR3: CASSEWGNEQFF

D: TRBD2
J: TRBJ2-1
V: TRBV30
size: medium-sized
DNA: TGTGCCTGGACCCCGGGACTAGCGGGAAATGAGCAGTTCTTC
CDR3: CAWTPGLAGNEQFF

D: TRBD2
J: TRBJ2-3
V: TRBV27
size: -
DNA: TGTGCCAGCAGCTCCCAGACCATAGCGGGAGTGGATACGCAGTATTTT
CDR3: CASSSQTIAGVDTQYF

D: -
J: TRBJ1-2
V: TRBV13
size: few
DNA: TGTGCCAGCAGCCTCCGGGGATTCGATGGCTACACCTTC
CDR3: CASSLRGFDGYTF

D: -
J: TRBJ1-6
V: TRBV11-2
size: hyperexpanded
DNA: TGTGCCAGCAGCTTTCAGGGCCCTAATTCACCCCTCCACTTT
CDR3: CASSFQGPNSPLHF

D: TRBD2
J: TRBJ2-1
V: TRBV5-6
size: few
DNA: TGTGCCAGCAGCTTGGTGGCTAGCGGGAGGCCCCTCTTC
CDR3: CASSLVASGRPLF

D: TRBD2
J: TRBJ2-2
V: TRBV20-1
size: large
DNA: TGCAGTGCTAGACCCCTTAGGTTTAGCGGGAGAAAGGACACCGGGGAGCTGTTTTTT
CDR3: CSARPLRFSGRKDTGELFF

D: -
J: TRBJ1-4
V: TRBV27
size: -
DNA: TGTGCCAGCAGTCCCACAGGGTTTACGACTAATGAAAAACTGTTTTTT
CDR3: CASSPTGFTTNEKLFF

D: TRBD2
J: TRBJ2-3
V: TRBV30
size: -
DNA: TGTGCCTGGAGAGATAGCGGGAGAACGGGAGATATGCAGTATTTT
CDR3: CAWRDSGRTGDMQYF

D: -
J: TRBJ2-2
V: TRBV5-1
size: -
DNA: TGCGCCAGCAGCTCTGGTGACAGCACCGGGGAGCTGTTTTTT
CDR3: CASSSGDSTGELFF

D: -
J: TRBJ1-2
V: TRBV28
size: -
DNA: TGTGCCAGCAGTTTACGGGGATTGAGGGGCTACACCTTC
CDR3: CASSLRGLRGYTF

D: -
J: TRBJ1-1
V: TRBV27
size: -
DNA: TGTGCCAGCAGTACCCAGGGTTACGCTGAAGCTTTCTTT
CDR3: CASSTQGYAEAFF

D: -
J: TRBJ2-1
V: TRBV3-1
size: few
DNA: TGTGCCAGCAGCCAAGATTGGTCTAACTACAATGAGCAGTTCTTC
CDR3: CASSQDWSNYNEQFF

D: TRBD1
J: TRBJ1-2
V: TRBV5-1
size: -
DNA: TGCGCCAGCAGCTTGAGGGACAGGGGTCCCTGTGGCTACACCTTC
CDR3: CASSLRDRGPCGYTF

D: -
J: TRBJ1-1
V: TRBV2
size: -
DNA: TGTGCCAGCAGTGTAGAAAGGGACACTGAAGCTTTCTTT
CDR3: CASSVERDTEAFF

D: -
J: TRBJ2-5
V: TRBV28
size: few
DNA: TGTGCCAGCAGTTTATTGGTCGGTAGGGAGACCCAGTACTTC
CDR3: CASSLLVGRETQYF

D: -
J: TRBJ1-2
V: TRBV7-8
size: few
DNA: TGTGCCAGCAGCTTAATGGCACAAGGCTCAAGTGGCTACACCTTC
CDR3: CASSLMAQGSSGYTF

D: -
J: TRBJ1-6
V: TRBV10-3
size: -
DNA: TGTGCCATCAGTGGAGCCAGGAGAGATAATTCACCCCTCCACTTT
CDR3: CAISGARRDNSPLHF

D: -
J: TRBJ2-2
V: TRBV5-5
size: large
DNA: TGTGCCAGCAGCTTGGGGGTGGGAGTCACCGGGGAGCTGTTTTTT
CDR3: CASSLGVGVTGELFF

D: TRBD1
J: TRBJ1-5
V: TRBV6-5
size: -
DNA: TGTGCCAGCAGTTACTCGACAGGGCCCCTAAGCAATCAGCCCCAGCATTTT
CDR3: CASSYSTGPLSNQPQHF

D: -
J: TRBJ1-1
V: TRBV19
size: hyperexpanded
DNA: TGTGCCAGTAGTTGGGCAGGGTCACGTCGAACGGCTTTCTTT
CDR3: CASSWAGSRRTAFF